The T cell receptor beta chain under discussion was sequenced for a study of blood T cell repertoires in COVID-19. The CDR3 is made up of 15 amino acids. Trimming took 0 bases from V and 2 from J; bases not matched to a gene: 4. CDR1 SGHRS and CDR2 YFSETQ come from the germline V gene. Sequencing was performed with immunoSEQ multiplex PCR; in TCRdb, only in-frame clones are kept and a portion is missing. The profile shows 85,000 to 100,000 clones, about nine tenths of them singletons. Input material: peripheral blood. The chain couples TRBV5-1 to TRBJ2-7; 8 bases match TRBD1. The source is a man in his 60s with acute or convalescent COVID-19. Here the CDR3 DNA reads TGCGCCAGCAGCTTGGGTGGACAGGGTCCCTACGAGCAGTACTTC. Translating it yields CASSLGGQGPYEQYF.